This TCR beta chain was sequenced for a study of CD8 T cells in Susac syndrome (dated by TCRdb to the late 2010s). Context from the whole study: The study used repertoire sequencing to test whether antigen drove CD8+ T cell activation and differentiation in Susac syndrome. What the authors observed across the whole study: The study acknowledged that relatively few individuals were included in the TCR sequencing and HLA analysis.

From V the trimming removes 4 bases and from J it removes 0 bases, while the gene matches leave 8 bases of the junction unaccounted for. According to the germline V gene, CDR1 reads SGHRS and CDR2 reads YFSETQ. The CDR3 covers 16 residues, taking in both the cysteine and the phenylalanine. The only DNA kept is the CDR3, 48 bases in frame from the first base. RNA was extracted using the RNeasy kit, and about 0.45 to 1 ug of the RNA was reverse transcribed with random hexamers. TCR beta CDR3 regions were amplified with the immunoSEQ multiplex PCR assay covering 54 Vbeta and 13 Jbeta segments. PCR amplification bias was corrected by using a synthetic template baseline for primer optimization and computational correction. The original pipeline was this. Reads were annotated to V, D and J genes per IMGT and analyzed with immunoSEQ Analyzer, keeping only productive sequences. Clonality was computed as one minus Shannon entropy normalized by log2 of the number of productive unique sequences. For each patient and control, public and private clones were evaluated within the 100 most prevalent clones. Clones were defined as Susac-specific if absent from the healthy and MS cohorts, from more than 900 published viral clones and from other ImmuneACCESS disease sequences. TCRdb reran the public reads through fastp at Q25 and MiXCR, keeping productive beta chains. Merged by CDR3 protein, the rows form single entries marked with the most common genes and DNA. TCRdb, not the authors, supplied the V and J calls. This sample has some 190,000 distinct CDR3 sequences in its table, and approximately 94% of those were observed once. The ten most abundant clones make up 0.085% to 0.13% of the sample.

Peripheral blood CD8+ and CD4+ T cells from healthy donors, Susac syndrome patients and multiple sclerosis patients were profiled using high-throughput TCR beta sequencing. Healthy donors were included as age- and sex-matched controls. Bulk CD8+ and CD4+ T cells were purified magnetically by negative isolation, whereas CD8+ TEMRA cells were enriched by FACS. Blood was collected in EDTA tubes and processed within 24 hours, with PBMCs isolated through density gradient centrifugation. PBMCs intended for TCR sequencing were frozen in liquid nitrogen and were later thawed in a 37 degrees C water bath. Purity of sorted or isolated CD4+, CD8+ and CD8+ TEMRA cells was at least 90%. As regards this clonotype: No antigen is known for it. No per-base quality is available; no much larger clone lies one base away.

In this chain, TRBV5-1 is recombined with TRBJ2-3, and TRBD1 aligns with 7 junction nucleotides. The source of this sequence is a human donor in good health. Sequences were obtained from CD4+ T cells from PBMCs. The nucleotide sequence reads as follows: TGCGCCAGCAGCCCGACAGGGACGGGAAGCACAGATACGCAGTATTTT. The resulting protein is CASSPTGTGSTDTQYF.